A selection of T cell receptor beta chains follows, all from one sample in a study of blood T cells in healthy people across ages. TCRdb re-derived calls from the 5' RACE reads in MiXCR, one entry per CDR3 protein. The repertoire consists of about a million distinct CDR3 sequences, with roughly half occurring once and the leading ten covering 20% to 25%. Sequencing used blood. These TCRs come from a woman aged 55-70 years in good health. The CDR3 runs from the conserved cysteine through the conserved F or W. D genes are given only for firm matches. Expanded clones get a size class; other rows say once, few or many, or leave the size out.

v_gene	d_gene	j_gene	abundance	CDR3aa	CDR3nt
TRBV30	NA	TRBJ2-7	NA	CAWSDGLGAYEQYF	TGTGCCTGGAGTGATGGCCTAGGGGCCTACGAGCAGTACTTC
TRBV3-1	TRBD1	TRBJ2-7	NA	CASSQESRDRRFYEQYF	TGTGCCAGCAGCCAAGAATCTCGGGACAGGAGATTCTACGAGCAGTACTTC
TRBV5-5	TRBD1	TRBJ2-1	NA	CASSLVDRGLGEQFF	TGTGCCAGCAGCTTGGTGGACAGGGGGCTTGGTGAGCAGTTCTTC
TRBV11-1	NA	TRBJ2-5	NA	CASSSFGGLPETQYF	TGTGCCAGCAGCTCCTTCGGGGGCCTTCCGGAGACCCAGTACTTC
TRBV29-1	TRBD2	TRBJ2-3	few	CSVELAGIEDTQYF	TGCAGCGTTGAATTAGCGGGTATAGAAGATACGCAGTATTTT
TRBV20-1	NA	TRBJ2-7	NA	CSARDGSGVYEQYF	TGCAGTGCTAGAGATGGATCGGGAGTATACGAGCAGTACTTC
TRBV28	NA	TRBJ2-7	NA	CAGSLYGGGGDYEQYF	TGTGCCGGCAGTTTATACGGTGGTGGGGGCGATTACGAGCAGTACTTC
TRBV7-9	TRBD1	TRBJ2-1	NA	CASSLNRDRVNEQFF	TGTGCCAGCAGCTTAAATCGGGACAGGGTCAATGAGCAGTTCTTC
TRBV20-1	NA	TRBJ2-7	NA	CSASLGQPYEQYF	TGCAGTGCTAGTTTAGGGCAGCCCTACGAGCAGTACTTC
TRBV27	NA	TRBJ2-7	NA	CASARDGSRTAHYEQYF	TGTGCCAGCGCGCGAGATGGTAGCAGGACGGCCCACTACGAGCAGTACTTC
TRBV6-5	NA	TRBJ2-5	few	CASSWVRTPETQYF	TGTGCCAGCAGTTGGGTCCGGACGCCAGAGACCCAGTACTTC
TRBV4-1	TRBD1	TRBJ2-4	NA	CASSLTGIENIQYF	TGCGCCAGCAGCCTGACAGGGATCGAAAACATTCAGTACTTC
TRBV6-5	NA	TRBJ2-1	NA	CASSYATSSYNEQFF	TGTGCCAGCAGTTACGCGACTAGCTCCTACAATGAGCAGTTCTTC
TRBV9	NA	TRBJ2-5	NA	CASSSSGRGGETQYF	TGTGCTAGCAGCTCCTCAGGAAGGGGCGGGGAGACCCAGTACTTC
TRBV20-1	TRBD1	TRBJ2-7	NA	CSAETGVYEQYF	TGCAGTGCAGAAACAGGGGTATACGAGCAGTACTTC
TRBV12-3/TRBV12-4	TRBD2	TRBJ2-5	NA	CASSLDQGLVYQETQYF	TGTGCCAGCAGTTTAGATCAGGGACTAGTGTATCAAGAGACCCAGTACTTC
TRBV4-3	TRBD1	TRBJ1-6	NA	CASSQGDRDNSPLHF	TGCGCCAGCAGCCAAGGGGACAGGGATAATTCACCCCTCCACTTT
TRBV5-1	TRBD1	TRBJ2-5	NA	CASRQTTGVRYF	TGCGCCAGCAGGCAAACGACAGGGGTACGGTACTTC
TRBV10-3	NA	TRBJ1-1	NA	CAISQTQPKVEAFF	TGTGCCATCTCGCAGACACAACCAAAGGTGGAAGCTTTCTTT
TRBV7-2	NA	TRBJ2-7	NA	CASSLYRPSYEQYF	TGTGCCAGCAGCTTATATAGGCCCTCCTACGAGCAGTACTTC
TRBV29-1	TRBD1	TRBJ2-7	NA	CSVEARQGYEQYF	TGCAGCGTTGAAGCTCGACAGGGTTACGAGCAGTACTTC
TRBV10-3	NA	TRBJ2-5	NA	CAISESSWETQYF	TGTGCCATCAGTGAGTCATCCTGGGAGACCCAGTACTTC
TRBV2	TRBD1	TRBJ1-5	NA	CASRPTGTNSNQPQHF	TGTGCCAGTAGGCCGACAGGGACAAATAGCAATCAGCCCCAGCATTTT
TRBV4-2	NA	TRBJ2-5	NA	CASSQDNRLGETQYF	TGTGCCAGCAGCCAAGATAACCGACTAGGGGAGACCCAGTACTTC
TRBV20-1	NA	TRBJ2-3	NA	CSARDMKNGYSSTDTQYF	TGCAGTGCTAGAGATATGAAGAACGGGTACTCTAGCACAGATACGCAGTATTTT
TRBV4-1	TRBD2	TRBJ2-3	NA	CASSRFSGTRRDTQYF	TGCGCCAGCAGCCGATTTTCCGGGACTAGGAGGGATACGCAGTATTTT
TRBV6-2/TRBV6-3	NA	TRBJ2-1	NA	CASRPWLARYEQFF	TGTGCCAGCAGACCTTGGCTAGCACGCTATGAGCAGTTCTTC
TRBV7-2	TRBD1	TRBJ2-7	NA	CASSLFGQGAGEQYF	TGTGCCAGCAGCTTATTTGGACAGGGGGCCGGTGAGCAGTACTTC
TRBV7-2	NA	TRBJ2-6	NA	CASNNPGSGANVLTF	TGTGCCAGCAACAATCCTGGCTCTGGGGCCAACGTCCTGACTTTC
TRBV10-3	TRBD1	TRBJ2-3	few	CAISGTGGTDTQYF	TGTGCCATCAGCGGGACAGGGGGCACAGATACGCAGTATTTT
TRBV4-1	NA	TRBJ2-7	few	CASSQIGTSYEQYF	TGCGCCAGCAGCCAGATAGGGACCTCCTACGAGCAGTACTTC
TRBV29-1	TRBD2	TRBJ2-3	few	CSVLPALAGVQDTQYF	TGCAGCGTCCTCCCCGCGCTAGCGGGAGTTCAAGATACGCAGTATTTT
TRBV5-1	NA	TRBJ2-7	few	CASSLGVDIYEQYF	TGCGCCAGCAGCTTGGGGGTGGATATCTACGAGCAGTACTTC
TRBV23-1	NA	TRBJ1-4	NA	CAIRQDRRKLFF	TGCGCCATCCGACAGGATCGGCGAAAACTGTTTTTT
TRBV3-1	NA	TRBJ1-6	once	CASSQDGSGLSPLHF	TGTGCCAGCAGCCAAGATGGGTCCGGACTTTCACCCCTCCACTTT
TRBV27	NA	TRBJ2-3	NA	CASSLGQGSDTQYF	TGTGCCAGCAGTTTAGGGCAGGGTTCAGATACGCAGTATTTT
TRBV20-1	NA	TRBJ1-1	NA	CSARDRAGRTEAFF	TGCAGTGCTAGAGATCGGGCGGGTAGGACTGAAGCTTTCTTT
TRBV2	NA	TRBJ2-7	few	CASSGSGMEQYF	TGTGCCAGCTCTGGGTCAGGGATGGAGCAGTACTTC
TRBV29-1	NA	TRBJ2-5	many	CSVGPGGQETQYF	TGCAGCGTGGGGCCAGGAGGCCAAGAGACCCAGTACTTC
TRBV7-9	NA	TRBJ2-3	once	CASSDSGTADTQYF	TGTGCCAGCAGCGATAGCGGGACAGCAGATACGCAGTATTTT
TRBV29-1	TRBD2	TRBJ2-5	NA	CSVVASGKVTQYF	TGCAGCGTTGTAGCTAGCGGGAAAGTGACCCAGTACTTC
TRBV20-1	TRBD2	TRBJ2-5	few	CSAEREWGQETQYF	TGCAGTGCGGAGCGGGAGTGGGGCCAAGAGACCCAGTACTTC
TRBV7-2	NA	TRBJ2-5	NA	CASSQPSQETQYF	TGTGCCAGCAGCCAACCATCCCAAGAGACCCAGTACTTC
TRBV12-3/TRBV12-4	NA	TRBJ2-2	NA	CASKQDTSSGELFF	TGTGCCAGCAAACAAGACACTAGCTCCGGGGAGCTGTTTTTT
TRBV3-1	TRBD2	TRBJ2-5	few	CASSPRTSGTQETQYF	TGTGCCAGCAGCCCCCGGACTAGTGGTACCCAAGAGACCCAGTACTTC
TRBV7-2	NA	TRBJ1-5	few	CASSLQSSPQHF	TGTGCCAGCAGCTTACAGTCCAGCCCCCAGCATTTT